This is a list of T cell receptor beta chains from one sample in a study of blood T cell repertoires in COVID-19. The protocol was immunoSEQ multiplex PCR, while the TCRdb copy is restricted to in-frame clones and leaves out a portion. The data contain about 200,000 clones, about 93% of them seen just once; the ten biggest clones take up 0.45% to 0.65%. The sample taken for sequencing was peripheral blood. Receptor source: a man aged 50-60 years with acute or convalescent COVID-19. CDR3s include the opening cysteine and the closing phenylalanine or tryptophan. Each record gives: clone size, J gene, D gene, V gene, CDR3 DNA, CDR3 protein. D genes are given only for firm matches. Only part of the rows carry a size: once, few, many, or a class if the clone is expanded.

>once|TRBJ1-5|-|TRBV28
TGTGCCAGCAGACAGGGATTAACTCAGCCCCAGCATTTT
CASRQGLTQPQHF
>-|TRBJ2-7|-|TRBV18
TGTGCCAGCTCACCAATCACAGGACAGACCTACGAGCAGTACTTC
CASSPITGQTYEQYF
>-|TRBJ1-1|-|TRBV6-2/TRBV6-3
TGTGCCAGCAGTTGGGCCGGACTTCCGCCCGTGAACACTGAAGCTTTCTTT
CASSWAGLPPVNTEAFF
>-|TRBJ2-1|TRBD1|TRBV2
TGTGCCAGCAGTGATTGGGGACAGGTTTGGAATGAGCAGTTCTTC
CASSDWGQVWNEQFF
>-|TRBJ1-1|-|TRBV27
TGTGCCAGCAGTTTCTCCCCAGGGGCTGCATACATGAACACTGAAGCTTTCTTT
CASSFSPGAAYMNTEAFF
>once|TRBJ1-2|TRBD1|TRBV19
TGTGCCAGTAAGGGGGACAGGGGGCTCTCGCATGGCTACACCTTC
CASKGDRGLSHGYTF
>-|TRBJ1-2|-|TRBV3-1/TRBV3-2
TGTGCCAGCAGTCACCTTGGGGCCCCGTTCGGGTATGGCTACACCTTC
CASSHLGAPFGYGYTF
>-|TRBJ1-2|-|TRBV5-4
TGTGCCAGCAGCTTGGATCTGGAGAATGGCTACACCTTC
CASSLDLENGYTF
>-|TRBJ2-7|-|TRBV9
TGTGCCAGCAGCGTCGGTCAGTCGGGCGAGCAGTACTTC
CASSVGQSGEQYF
>-|TRBJ1-5|TRBD1|TRBV6-6
TGTGCCAGCAGTTGGGACAGTTATAGCAATCAGCCCCAGCATTTT
CASSWDSYSNQPQHF
>-|TRBJ2-3|TRBD1|TRBV3-1/TRBV3-2
TGTGCCAGCAGCCAAGTACAGGGGAGAGGTACGCAGTATTTT
CASSQVQGRGTQYF
>-|TRBJ1-5|-|TRBV6-5
TGTGCCAGCAGTACAGGGTGGGACAATCAGCCCCAGCATTTT
CASSTGWDNQPQHF
>-|TRBJ1-6|TRBD1|TRBV28
TGTGCCAGCAGTTTATCAGGGGGACATTCACCCCTCCACTTT
CASSLSGGHSPLHF
>-|TRBJ2-7|TRBD1|TRBV2
TGTGCCAGCAGTGCCGGACAGGGGGGATCCTACGAGCAGTACTTC
CASSAGQGGSYEQYF
>-|TRBJ1-2|TRBD1|TRBV7-2
TGTGCCAGCAGCTTCGGCGCAGGGGGACAGGGAAGTGGCTACACCTTC
CASSFGAGGQGSGYTF
>once|TRBJ1-4|TRBD1|TRBV14
TGTGCCAGCAGCCGAAAGCAGGGGGCTTGGGAAAAACTGTTTTTT
CASSRKQGAWEKLFF
>-|TRBJ1-5|-|TRBV19
TGTGCCAGTAATAAAGGAGACTACGATGGCAATCAGCCCCAGCATTTT
CASNKGDYDGNQPQHF
>-|TRBJ2-3|TRBD2|TRBV7-3
TGTGCCAGCAGCCTAAGCGGGGGGTACGCAGATACGCAGTATTTT
CASSLSGGYADTQYF
>-|TRBJ1-1|-|TRBV6-6
TGTGCCAGCAGTTACAATGCGGTAGCGACTGAAGCTTTCTTT
CASSYNAVATEAFF
>-|TRBJ1-4|-|TRBV3-1/TRBV3-2
TGTGCCAGCAGCCTCTGGACAGAGGGTGGTGAAAAACTGTTTTTT
CASSLWTEGGEKLFF
>-|TRBJ2-3|-|TRBV28
TGTGCCAGCAGTCACGAGGGGGCGGAGGGAGATACGCAGTATTTT
CASSHEGAEGDTQYF
>-|TRBJ2-6|-|TRBV19
TGTGCCACTAACCAATGGGGGCCTGGGGCCAACGTCCTGACTTTC
CATNQWGPGANVLTF
>-|TRBJ1-4|-|TRBV7-9
TGTGCCAGCAGCTTAGTGACAGGCGAAAAACTGTTTTTT
CASSLVTGEKLFF
>-|TRBJ2-2|-|TRBV27
TGTGCCAGTAAGACTCGGGTCAACACCGGGGAGCTGTTTTTT
CASKTRVNTGELFF
>-|TRBJ1-1|-|TRBV5-1
TGCGCCAGCAGCCGGGGCAGCGGGACTGAAGCTTTCTTT
CASSRGSGTEAFF
>-|TRBJ2-3|-|TRBV18
TGTGCCAGCTCACTCGGGAGAAGCACAGATACGCAGTATTTT
CASSLGRSTDTQYF
>once|TRBJ2-3|-|TRBV5-4
TGTGCCAGCAGCTTGTATTCAGGGGACACTAGCACAGATACGCAGTATTTT
CASSLYSGDTSTDTQYF
>-|TRBJ2-1|-|TRBV7-9
TGTGCCAGCAGCTTCCTCAGGGGAGGGGATAGTGAGCAGTTCTTC
CASSFLRGGDSEQFF
>-|TRBJ1-2|TRBD1|TRBV19
TGTGCCAGTGGTGTTTTAGGGACAGGCCATTATGGCTACACCTTC
CASGVLGTGHYGYTF
>-|TRBJ1-1|TRBD1|TRBV29-1
TGCAGCACTCTGGACAGGGGTATTACTGAAGCTTTCTTT
CSTLDRGITEAFF
>-|TRBJ2-1|-|TRBV2
TGTGCCAGCAGTGGCCGGGACTGGGGGGATGAGCAGTTCTTC
CASSGRDWGDEQFF
>-|TRBJ1-4|TRBD1|TRBV10-3
TGTGCCATCAGTGAGCAACCGGGACAGGTGAATGAAAAACTGTTTTTT
CAISEQPGQVNEKLFF
>-|TRBJ1-1|TRBD1|TRBV19
TGTGCCAGTAGTATGATCGGTACAGGGGCCGCGTACACTGAAGCTTTCTTT
CASSMIGTGAAYTEAFF
>-|TRBJ2-1|-|TRBV7-2
TGTGCCAGCAGCTTCGGTAGATTGGATGAGCAGTTCTTC
CASSFGRLDEQFF
>-|TRBJ2-3|TRBD2|TRBV6-5
TGTGCCAGCAGTCTTGGGACTACGGCAGATACGCAGTATTTT
CASSLGTTADTQYF
>-|TRBJ2-2|-|TRBV28
TGTGCCAGCAGTCCCTCAGGTTTCACCGGGGAGCTGTTTTTT
CASSPSGFTGELFF
>-|TRBJ1-1|-|TRBV6-2/TRBV6-3
TGTGCCAGCAGTTACGTTGGGCCGAACACTGAAGCTTTCTTT
CASSYVGPNTEAFF
>once|TRBJ1-5|-|TRBV6-7
TGTGCCAGCCTACAGGGCTGCAATCAGCCCCAGCATTTT
CASLQGCNQPQHF
>-|TRBJ2-5|-|TRBV5-1
TGCGCCAGCAGCTTTGGACAGAGTACACAAGAGACCCAGTACTTC
CASSFGQSTQETQYF
>-|TRBJ1-5|-|TRBV19
TGTGCCAGTAGTATAGTTTCAGGGGACAATCAGCCCCAGCATTTT
CASSIVSGDNQPQHF
>-|TRBJ2-1|-|TRBV29-1
TGCAGCGTTGAAGGCATAGTGATCTCCTACAATGAGCAGTTCTTC
CSVEGIVISYNEQFF
>-|TRBJ2-7|-|TRBV12-3/TRBV12-4
TGTGCCAGCAGTCCGGGGGGCGGCGGCGAGCAGTACTTC
CASSPGGGGEQYF
>-|TRBJ2-3|TRBD2|TRBV10-2
TGCGCCAGCCGGGGACTAGCGGGGTTAGATACGCAGTATTTT
CASRGLAGLDTQYF
>-|TRBJ2-1|TRBD1|TRBV6-5
TGTGCCAGCAGTTACTCGACAGGGGGAGGGCCCAATGAGCAGTTCTTC
CASSYSTGGGPNEQFF
>-|TRBJ2-5|-|TRBV18
TGTGCCAGCTCTCCTCCCAGGGAGACCCAGTACTTC
CASSPPRETQYF
>-|TRBJ1-5|-|TRBV29-1
TGCAGCGTAGCCGGGACTGAGAATCAGCCCCAGCATTTT
CSVAGTENQPQHF
>-|TRBJ2-1|-|TRBV5-6
TGTGCCAGCAGCTTGTCCTCAGACAATGAGCAGTTCTTC
CASSLSSDNEQFF
>once|TRBJ1-5|-|TRBV2
TGTGCCAGCAGTGCCGGGAGCAATCAGCCCCAGCATTTT
CASSAGSNQPQHF
>-|TRBJ1-1|-|TRBV5-1
TGCGCCAGCAGCCTCTCCGCGGAGATGAACACTGAAGCTTTCTTT
CASSLSAEMNTEAFF
>-|TRBJ2-7|-|TRBV1
TGCACCAGGTCTAGCGGTATAAGCTCCTACGAGCAGTACTTC
CTRSSGISSYEQYF
>once|TRBJ2-1|-|TRBV5-1
TGCGCCAGCAGCCTGGGACTCCTTCGGGTCAATGAGCAGTTCTTC
CASSLGLLRVNEQFF
>-|TRBJ1-1|TRBD1|TRBV6-6
TGTGCCAGCAGCCCGGACAGGGTCACTGAAGCTTTCTTT
CASSPDRVTEAFF
>-|TRBJ1-2|TRBD1|TRBV3-1/TRBV3-2
TGTGCCAGCAGCCAAAGGACAGGGTCCTATGGCTACACCTTC
CASSQRTGSYGYTF
>-|TRBJ1-1|-|TRBV6-6
TGTGCCAGCACAGGGGCCGCTGAAGCTTTCTTT
CASTGAAEAFF
>-|TRBJ2-7|TRBD2|TRBV7-2
TGTGCCAGCAGCTTTAGCGGGAGGAACGAGCAGTACTTC
CASSFSGRNEQYF